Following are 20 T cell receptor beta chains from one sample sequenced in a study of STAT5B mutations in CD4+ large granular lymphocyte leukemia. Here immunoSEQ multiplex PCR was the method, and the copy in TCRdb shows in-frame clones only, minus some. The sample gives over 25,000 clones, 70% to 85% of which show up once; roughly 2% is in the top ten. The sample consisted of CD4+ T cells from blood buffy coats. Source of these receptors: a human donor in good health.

CDR3 amino acids: CASSYRVGQPQHF. DNA for the CDR3: TGTGCCAGCAGTTACAGGGTCGGGCAGCCCCAGCATTTT. The rearrangement joins TRBV7-9 to TRBJ1-5; D might be TRBD1 (6 bases). The V gene's germline CDR1 is SEHNR and CDR2 FQNEAQ (reference sequence). V was clipped by 6 bases and J by 7 bases, with 13 bases between them. The CDR3 runs to 13 residues.

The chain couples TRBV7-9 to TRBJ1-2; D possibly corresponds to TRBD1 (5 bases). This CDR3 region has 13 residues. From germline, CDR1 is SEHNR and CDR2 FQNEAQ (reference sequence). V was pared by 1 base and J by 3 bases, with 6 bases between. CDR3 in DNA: TGTGCCAGCAGCTTAGGGGGGGACTATGGCTACACCTTC. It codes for CASSLGGDYGYTF.

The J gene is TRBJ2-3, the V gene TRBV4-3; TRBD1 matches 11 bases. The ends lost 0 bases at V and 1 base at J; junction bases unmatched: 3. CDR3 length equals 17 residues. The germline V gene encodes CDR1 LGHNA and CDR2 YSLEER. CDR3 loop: CASSQDRDRGGTDTQYF. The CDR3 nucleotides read TGCGCCAGCAGCCAAGATAGGGACAGGGGGGGCACAGATACGCAGTATTTT.

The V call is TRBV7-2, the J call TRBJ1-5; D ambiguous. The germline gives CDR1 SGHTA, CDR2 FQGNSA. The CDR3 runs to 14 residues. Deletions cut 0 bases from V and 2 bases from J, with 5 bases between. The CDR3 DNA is TGTGCCAGCAGCTTAGCCTCTGGCAATCAGCCCCAGCATTTT. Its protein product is CASSLASGNQPQHF. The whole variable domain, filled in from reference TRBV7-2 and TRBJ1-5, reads GAGVSQSPSNKVTEKGKDVELRCDPISGHTALYWYRQSLGQGLEFLIYFQGNSAPDKSGLPSDRFSAERTGGSVSTLTIQRTQQEDSAVYLCASSLASGNQPQHFGDGTRLSIL.

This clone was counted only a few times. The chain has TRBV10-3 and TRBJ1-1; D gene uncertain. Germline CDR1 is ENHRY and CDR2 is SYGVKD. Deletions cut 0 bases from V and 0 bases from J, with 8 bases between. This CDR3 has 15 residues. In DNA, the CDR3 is TGTGCCATCAGTGAGTCGACGATTATGAACACTGAAGCTTTCTTT. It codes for CAISESTIMNTEAFF.

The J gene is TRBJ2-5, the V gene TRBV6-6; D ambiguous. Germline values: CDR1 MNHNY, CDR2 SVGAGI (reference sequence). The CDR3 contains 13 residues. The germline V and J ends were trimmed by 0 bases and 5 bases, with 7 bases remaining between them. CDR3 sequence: CASSYSMGETQYF. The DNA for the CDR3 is TGTGCCAGCAGTTACTCAATGGGGGAGACCCAGTACTTC.

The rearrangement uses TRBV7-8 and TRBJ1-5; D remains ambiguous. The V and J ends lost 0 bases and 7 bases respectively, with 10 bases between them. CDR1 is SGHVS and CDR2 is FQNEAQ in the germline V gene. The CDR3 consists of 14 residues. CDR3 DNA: TGTGCCAGCAGCTTAGCTCGGGTTGGGCAGCCCCAGCATTTT. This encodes CASSLARVGQPQHF.

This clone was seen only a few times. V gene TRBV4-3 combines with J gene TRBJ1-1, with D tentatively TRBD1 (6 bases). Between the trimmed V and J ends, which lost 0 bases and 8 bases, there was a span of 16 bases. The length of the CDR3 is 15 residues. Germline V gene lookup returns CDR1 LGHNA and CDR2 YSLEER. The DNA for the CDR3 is TGCGCCAGCAGCCAAGATAGCGGGGGCCGAGCGGAAGCTTTCTTT. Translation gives CASSQDSGGRAEAFF.

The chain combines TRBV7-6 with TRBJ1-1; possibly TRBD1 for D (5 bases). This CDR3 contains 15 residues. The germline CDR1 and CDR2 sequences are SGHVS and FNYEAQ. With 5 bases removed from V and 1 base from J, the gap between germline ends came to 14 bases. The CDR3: CASSPVMGGNTEAFF. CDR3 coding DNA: TGTGCCAGCAGCCCTGTCATGGGGGGGAACACTGAAGCTTTCTTT.

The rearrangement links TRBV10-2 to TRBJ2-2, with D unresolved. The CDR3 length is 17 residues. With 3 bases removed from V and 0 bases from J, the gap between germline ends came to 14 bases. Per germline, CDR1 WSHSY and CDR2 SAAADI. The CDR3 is CASSDTFGQSNTGELFF. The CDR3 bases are TGCGCCAGCAGTGATACTTTCGGGCAATCGAACACCGGGGAGCTGTTTTTT.

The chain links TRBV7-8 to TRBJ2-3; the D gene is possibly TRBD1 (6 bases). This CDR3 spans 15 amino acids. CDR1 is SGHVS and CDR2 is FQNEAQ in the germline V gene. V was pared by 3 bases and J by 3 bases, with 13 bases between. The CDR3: CASSFRTGWTDTQYF. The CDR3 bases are TGTGCCAGCAGCTTCCGTACAGGGTGGACAGATACGCAGTATTTT.

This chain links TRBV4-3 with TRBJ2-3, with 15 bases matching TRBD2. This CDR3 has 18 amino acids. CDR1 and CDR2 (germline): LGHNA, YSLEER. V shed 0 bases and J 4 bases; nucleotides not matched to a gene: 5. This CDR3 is CASSQDRTSGGVPDTQYF. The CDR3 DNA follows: TGCGCCAGCAGCCAAGACAGGACTAGCGGGGGGGTTCCAGATACGCAGTATTTT.

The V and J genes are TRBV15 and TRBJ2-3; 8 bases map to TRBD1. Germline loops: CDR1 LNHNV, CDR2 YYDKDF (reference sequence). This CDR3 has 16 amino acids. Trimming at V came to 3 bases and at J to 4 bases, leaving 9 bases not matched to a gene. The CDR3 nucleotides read TGTGCCACCAGCAGGGTTACAGGGGGAGGTGCAGATACGCAGTATTTT. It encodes CATSRVTGGGADTQYF.

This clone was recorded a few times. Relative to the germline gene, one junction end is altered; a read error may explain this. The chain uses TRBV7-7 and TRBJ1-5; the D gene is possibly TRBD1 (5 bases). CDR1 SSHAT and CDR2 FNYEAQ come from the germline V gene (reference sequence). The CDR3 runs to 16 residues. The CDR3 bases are TGTGCTAGCAGCTGGGGGGGTAAGGATAGCAATCAGCCCCAGCATTTT. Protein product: CASSWGGKDSNQPQHF.

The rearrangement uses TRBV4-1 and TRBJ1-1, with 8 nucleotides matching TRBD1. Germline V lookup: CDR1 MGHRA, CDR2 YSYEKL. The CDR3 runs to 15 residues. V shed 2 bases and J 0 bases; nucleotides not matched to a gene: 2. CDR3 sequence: CASSQPTGVNTEAFF. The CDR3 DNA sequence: TGCGCCAGCAGCCAACCGACAGGGGTGAACACTGAAGCTTTCTTT.

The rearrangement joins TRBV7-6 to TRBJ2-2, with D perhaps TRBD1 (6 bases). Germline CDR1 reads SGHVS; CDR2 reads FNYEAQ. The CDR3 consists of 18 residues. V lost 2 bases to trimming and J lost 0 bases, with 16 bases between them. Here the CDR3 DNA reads TGTGCCAGCAGCTTACAGGGGCGCCTCCGACCGAACACCGGGGAGCTGTTTTTT. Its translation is CASSLQGRLRPNTGELFF.

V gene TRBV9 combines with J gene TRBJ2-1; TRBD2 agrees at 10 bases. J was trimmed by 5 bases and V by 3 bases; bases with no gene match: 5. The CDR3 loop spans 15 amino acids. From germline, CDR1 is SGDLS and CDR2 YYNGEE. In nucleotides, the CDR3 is TGTGCCAGCAGCGCGCCCGGGACTAGCGACAATGAGCAGTTCTTC. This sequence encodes CASSAPGTSDNEQFF.

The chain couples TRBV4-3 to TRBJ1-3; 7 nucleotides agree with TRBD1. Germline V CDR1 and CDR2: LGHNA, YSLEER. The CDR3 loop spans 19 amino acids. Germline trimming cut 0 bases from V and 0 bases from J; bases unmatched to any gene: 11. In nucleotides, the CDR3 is TGCGCCAGCAGCCAAGAGGGTCCCAGGACAGGCAGCTCTGGAAACACCATATATTTT. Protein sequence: CASSQEGPRTGSSGNTIYF.

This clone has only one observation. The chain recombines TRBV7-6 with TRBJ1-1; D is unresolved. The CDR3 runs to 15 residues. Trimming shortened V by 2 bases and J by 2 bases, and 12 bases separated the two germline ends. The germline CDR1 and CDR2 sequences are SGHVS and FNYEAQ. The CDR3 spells CASSLWDRVNTEAFF. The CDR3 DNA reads TGTGCCAGCAGCTTATGGGATCGGGTCAACACTGAAGCTTTCTTT.

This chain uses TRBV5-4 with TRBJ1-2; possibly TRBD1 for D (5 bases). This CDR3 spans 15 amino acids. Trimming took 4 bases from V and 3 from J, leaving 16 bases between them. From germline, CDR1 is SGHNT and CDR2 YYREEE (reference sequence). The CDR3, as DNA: TGTGCCAGCAGCCTGGGGCAGGGAAGAGACTATGGCTACACCTTC. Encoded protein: CASSLGQGRDYGYTF.